The 25 T cell receptor beta chains below all came from one sample that was sequenced in a study of blood T cell repertoires in COVID-19. This table comes from immunoSEQ multiplex PCR, and its TCRdb copy is limited to in-frame clones, with some not included. Counted here are about 140,000 clones, roughly four fifths occurring once; the ten biggest clones make up 8.8%. The sample taken for sequencing was peripheral blood. These receptors all stem from a woman aged 80 or older in a cohort sampled during active or convalescent COVID-19.

This clone was counted only a few times. The chain uses TRBV5-6 and TRBJ2-1; TRBD2 matches at 8 bases. The CDR3 covers 16 residues. V gave up 0 bases and J gave up 7 bases; unmatched junction bases: 9. From germline, CDR1 is SGHDT and CDR2 YYEEEE. The CDR3 here is CASSLVSGDKGNEQFF. CDR3 bases: TGTGCCAGCAGCTTGGTTAGCGGGGACAAGGGGAATGAGCAGTTCTTC.

The chain combines TRBV27 with TRBJ2-7, with TRBD1 matching 9 bases. Germline lookup yields CDR1 MNHEY and CDR2 SMNVEV (reference sequence). V lost 3 bases to trimming and J lost 4 bases; unmatched junction nucleotides: 10. The CDR3 runs 16 residues. Written as DNA, the CDR3 is TGTGCCAGCAGTTTTCTCGGGGACAGGGTCGGATACGAGCAGTACTTC. Its protein product is CASSFLGDRVGYEQYF.

This clone was picked up a small number of times. This chain connects TRBV5-5 to TRBJ1-5; D is uncertain. Trimming took off 0 bases at V and 5 bases at J, with 9 bases between the two ends. Germline assignment: CDR1 SGHKS and CDR2 YYEKEE (reference sequence). This CDR3 has 14 amino acids. The CDR3 here is CASSLGPQHQPQHF. CDR3 coding DNA: TGTGCCAGCAGCTTGGGGCCACAGCATCAGCCCCAGCATTTT.

V is TRBV7-2 and J is TRBJ1-6; D ambiguous. Germline V lookup: CDR1 SGHTA, CDR2 FQGNSA. The CDR3 sequence is 14 residues long. The ends were cut back, 3 bases at V and 8 bases at J, with 11 bases in the middle. CDR3 nucleotide sequence: TGTGCCAGCAGCTTTTGGCAGCGGGATTCACCCCTCCACTTT. Its translation is CASSFWQRDSPLHF.

This chain links TRBV19 with TRBJ2-7, with 8 bases matching TRBD1. V lost 7 bases and J lost 3; bases outside the gene matches: 17. The CDR3 runs 17 residues. The germline V gene has CDR1 LNHDA and CDR2 SQIVND (reference sequence). CDR3 in DNA: TGTGCCAGTACCACCGAACGCGGGGACAGGCAAAACTACGAGCAGTACTTC. Translation gives CASTTERGDRQNYEQYF.

The CDR3: CASSIDLPGTGRDEQFF. For the CDR3, the DNA is TGTGCCAGTAGTATAGATCTGCCCGGGACAGGGCGTGATGAGCAGTTCTTC. V and J are TRBV19 and TRBJ2-1, with TRBD1 matching 9 bases. CDR3 size: 17 residues. Germline V lookup: CDR1 LNHDA, CDR2 SQIVND (reference sequence). With V trimmed by 0 bases and J by 8 bases, 11 bases remained unmatched.

The chain links TRBV27 to TRBJ1-6; D uncertain. Germline V gene sequence: CDR1 MNHEY, CDR2 SMNVEV (reference sequence). The CDR3 sequence is 13 residues long. The V and J ends lost 9 bases and 0 bases respectively, with 6 bases between them. The CDR3 loop is CASSGSYNSPLHF. CDR3 nucleotides: TGTGCCAGTTCCGGCTCCTATAATTCACCCCTCCACTTT.

The V call is TRBV24-1, the J call TRBJ2-3; no clear D. The CDR3 is made up of 16 amino acids. The germline V gene encodes CDR1 KGHDR and CDR2 SFDVKD. Deletions cut 5 bases from V and 3 bases from J, with 17 bases between. The CDR3: CATSVPGAGATDTQYF. The CDR3 DNA sequence: TGTGCCACCAGTGTCCCCGGTGCAGGTGCAACAGATACGCAGTATTTT.

This clone was detected only a few times. The chain combines TRBV10-3 with TRBJ2-3; 9 nucleotides align to TRBD2. The germline V gene encodes CDR1 ENHRY and CDR2 SYGVKD. The CDR3 is 15 amino acids. With 4 bases clipped from V and 6 bases from J, the junction kept 8 bases outside the gene matches. This CDR3 is CAISGYSGGVDTQYF. DNA for the CDR3: TGTGCCATCAGTGGTTATAGCGGGGGAGTGGATACGCAGTATTTT.

As to this clone: This same CDR3 is encoded by further DNA sequences in the sample. The V and J genes are TRBV18 and TRBJ1-2; maybe TRBD1 (6 bases). Germline CDR1 and CDR2: KGHSH and LQKENI. This CDR3 is built from 13 residues. Trimming shortened V by 2 bases and J by 8 bases, and 12 bases separated the two germline ends. CDR3 in amino acids: CASSPGGAEGYTF. CDR3 coding DNA: TGTGCCAGCTCACCAGGGGGCGCGGAGGGCTACACCTTC. The complete variable domain, with remaining parts taken from reference TRBV18 and TRBJ1-2, reads NAGVMQNPRHLVRRRGQEARLRCSPMKGHSHVYWYRQLPEEGLKFMVYLQKENIIDESGMPKERFSAEFPKEGPSILRIQQVVRGDSAAYFCASSPGGAEGYTFGSGTRLTVV.

The chain recombines TRBV5-1 with TRBJ2-7, with 12 bases that match TRBD2. The V segment lost 2 bases and the J segment 0 bases; nucleotides outside the gene matches: 15. The CDR3 spans 20 residues. Germline loops: CDR1 SGHRS, CDR2 YFSETQ. The DNA for the CDR3 is TGCGCCAGCAGCTTCCTACCGGGACTAGCGGGCCTATTTAGCTCCTACGAGCAGTACTTC. This sequence encodes CASSFLPGLAGLFSSYEQYF.

This clone was seen a single time. The rearrangement uses TRBV19 and TRBJ2-2; TRBD1 matches 7 bases. Germline V CDR1 and CDR2: LNHDA, SQIVND (reference sequence). The V segment lost 4 bases and the J segment 0 bases; nucleotides outside the gene matches: 2. The CDR3 covers 15 residues. CDR3 sequence (DNA): TGTGCCAGTAGTACGGGACAGACGAACACCGGGGAGCTGTTTTTT. It specifies CASSTGQTNTGELFF.

The table lists this clone with a count of one. The CDR3 reads CASSFSDEQYV. For the CDR3, the DNA is TGTGCCAGCAGCTTCTCTGACGAGCAGTACGTC. The rearrangement joins TRBV5-6 to TRBJ2-7; D remains ambiguous. V gave up 2 bases and J gave up 5 bases, with 5 bases separating them. This CDR3 is built from 11 residues. CDR1 and CDR2 from the germline V gene are SGHDT and YYEEEE.

The chain carries TRBV5-5 and TRBJ1-1; 7 bases line up with TRBD1. The junction had 2 bases not matched to a gene; V was cut back by 4 bases and J by 2 bases. Germline V gene lookup returns CDR1 SGHKS and CDR2 YYEKEE (reference sequence). The CDR3 extends over 13 amino acids. CDR3 bases: TGTGCCAGCAGCCAGGGGGGTAACACTGAAGCTTTCTTT. Translated, it gives CASSQGGNTEAFF. The full variable domain, with the rest looked up from reference TRBV5-5 and TRBJ1-1, is DAGVTQSPTHLIKTRGQQVTLRCSPISGHKSVSWYQQVLGQGPQFIFQYYEKEERGRGNFPDRFSARQFPNYSSELNVNALLLGDSALYLCASSQGGNTEAFFGQGTRLTVV.

The chain recombines TRBV20-1 with TRBJ2-5, with D unclear. Germline V lookup: CDR1 DFQATT, CDR2 SNEGSKA (reference sequence). The V end lost 3 bases, the J end lost 2 bases, and 10 bases lay between the germline ends. The CDR3 covers 13 residues. The CDR3 sequence: CSASSLIQETQYF. The CDR3 DNA sequence: TGCAGTGCTAGTAGTCTAATTCAAGAGACCCAGTACTTC.

In this sample, this clone turned up once. The chain employs TRBV2 and TRBJ2-3; 8 bases align to TRBD1. J was trimmed by 1 base and V by 8 bases; bases with no gene match: 8. The CDR3 consists of 15 residues. CDR1 is SNHLY and CDR2 is FYNNEI in the germline V gene. The CDR3 reads CASRLTGVGTDTQYF. The CDR3, as DNA: TGTGCCAGCCGGTTGACAGGGGTGGGCACAGATACGCAGTATTTT.

This chain connects TRBV5-8 to TRBJ1-5, with D hard to call. The CDR3 is 17 residues long. Trimming took 7 bases from V and 2 from J, leaving 22 bases between them. CDR1 SGHTS and CDR2 YDEGEE come from the germline V gene. In DNA form, the CDR3 reads TGTGCCAGCGACACCTCCCCGTTTACGGAGGGCAATCAGCCCCAGCATTTT. Amino acids: CASDTSPFTEGNQPQHF.

The genes are TRBV7-8 and TRBJ1-2; 9 nucleotides match TRBD1. The J segment lost 4 bases and the V segment lost 5 bases, leaving 2 bases of the junction unmatched. This CDR3 contains 13 residues. Germline-derived CDR1 and CDR2 are SGHVS and FQNEAQ. The CDR3 coding sequence is TGTGCCAGCAGCAAGGGACAGGGCTATGGCTACACCTTC. Its translation: CASSKGQGYGYTF.

The chain links TRBV28 to TRBJ1-6, with 7 bases matching TRBD1. Trimming took 7 bases from V and 7 from J; bases not matched to a gene: 7. The CDR3 extends over 14 amino acids. Germline-derived CDR1 and CDR2 are MDHEN and SYDVKM. Here the CDR3 reads CASITGTVNSPLHF. The CDR3 DNA sequence: TGTGCCAGCATTACCGGGACAGTGAATTCACCCCTCCACTTT.

The chain uses TRBV3-1 (or the pseudogene TRBV3-2) and TRBJ2-5, with D perhaps TRBD2 (7 bases). The CDR3 loop spans 17 amino acids. Germline assignment: CDR1 LGHDT and CDR2 YNNKEL (reference sequence). The V end lost 0 bases, the J end lost 3 bases, and 17 bases lay between the germline ends. The CDR3 loop is CASSQDQGGGVEETQYF. CDR3 DNA: TGTGCCAGCAGCCAAGATCAGGGAGGGGGAGTGGAAGAGACCCAGTACTTC.

J is TRBJ2-3 and V is TRBV5-8, with D perhaps matching TRBD2 (6 bases). Trimming cost V 0 bases and J 0 bases, with 14 bases left between them. CDR1 is SGHTS and CDR2 is YDEGEE in the germline V gene. This CDR3 contains 17 residues. DNA of the CDR3: TGTGCCAGCAGCTTGGGTCGCGGGACCCAAAGCACAGATACGCAGTATTTT. Translating it yields CASSLGRGTQSTDTQYF. Combining the CDR3 with reference TRBV5-8 and TRBJ2-3 gives the whole variable domain EAGVTQSPTHLIKTRGQQATLRCSPISGHTSVYWYQQALGLGLQFLLWYDEGEERNRGNFPPRFSGRQFPNYSSELNVNALELEDSALYLCASSLGRGTQSTDTQYFGPGTRLTVL.

V is TRBV20-1 and J is TRBJ1-2, with 8 nucleotides matching TRBD1. Germline V gives CDR1 DFQATT, CDR2 SNEGSKA (reference sequence). The CDR3 spans 16 residues. Trimming at V came to 3 bases and at J to 0 bases, leaving 9 bases not matched to a gene. The CDR3 region has the DNA TGCAGTGCTAGTCCCCACAGGGGGAAAGCTAACTATGGCTACACCTTC. Translated, it gives CSASPHRGKANYGYTF.

The chain recombines TRBV12-3 or TRBV12-4 with TRBJ1-2, with D possibly TRBD1 on 6 matching bases. The germline V and J ends were trimmed by 4 bases and 8 bases, with 14 bases remaining between them. The CDR3 has 13 residues. The CDR3: CASSSQGYVGYTF. In nucleotides, the CDR3 is TGTGCCAGCAGTTCTCAGGGGTATGTGGGCTACACCTTC.

J is TRBJ2-4 and V is TRBV14, with 11 bases matching TRBD2. CDR1 SGHDN and CDR2 FVKESK come from the germline V gene. The trim removed 2 bases at V and 0 bases at J, leaving 6 bases unmatched. This CDR3 is 18 amino acids long. The chain's CDR3 is CASSQLGGLAGAKNIQYF. In nucleotides, the CDR3 is TGTGCCAGCAGCCAACTCGGAGGACTAGCGGGAGCCAAAAACATTCAGTACTTC.

The V and J genes are TRBV19 and TRBJ1-1; a possible D gene is TRBD1 (5 bases). This CDR3 region has 12 residues. Trimming stripped 5 bases from V and 5 bases from J, with 9 bases between. Looked up from germline, CDR1 is LNHDA and CDR2 is SQIVND (reference sequence). The CDR3 DNA reads as TGTGCCAGTAGTGACAGAAAAACTGAAGCTTTCTTT. It yields the protein CASSDRKTEAFF.